This TCR beta chain originates from a study of T cell repertoires in cytomegalovirus infection (dated by TCRdb to about 2019). Study-wide context: Because public TCR beta signatures pointed to carriage of CMV infection together with the matching HLA type, the HLA type of each donor mattered for the analysis. Beyond this particular receptor, the publication reports: The ex vivo response was dominated by HLA-C-restricted CMV-specific TCR beta clonotypes, which also provided the single most frequent clonotype in two of eight donors. Cumulative frequency of public TCR beta family members discriminated carriers of CMV infection plus the relevant HLA type in this cohort and an independent roughly 330-donor cohort.

Sequencing used an Illumina HiSeq 1500. The raw public reads went through TCRdb reprocessing: fastp at Q25, MiXCR clone calling, in-frame beta chains kept. Rows matching on CDR3 protein sequence are summarized as one entry with the most common DNA and genes. The sample has 250,000 to 300,000 distinct CDR3 sequences on record, about 23% of them singletons. The ten most abundant clones make up around 13% of the sample. Worth noting for this clonotype: Its target antigen remains unknown. No base qualities exist here, and no much larger clone lies one base off it.

The V and J ends are trimmed by 6 bases and 8 bases, leaving 14 bases between them. Its CDR3 holds 13 amino acids, cysteine through phenylalanine. Only CDR3 DNA is held: 39 bases, read in frame from base 1. Via the germline V gene, CDR1 is SGHDN and CDR2 FVKESK. Sequenced: PBMCs. This TCR was recovered from a human donor in good health (CMV status not recorded). Some clones in this sample may be carry-over from other donors' samples. The chain links TRBV14 with TRBJ2-1; the D gene may be TRBD1 or TRBD2, since each aligns over 5 bases. The DNA reads as follows: TGTGCCAGCAGTGCAGGGCTAGCAGATGAGCAGTTCTTC. Its protein is CASSAGLADEQFF.